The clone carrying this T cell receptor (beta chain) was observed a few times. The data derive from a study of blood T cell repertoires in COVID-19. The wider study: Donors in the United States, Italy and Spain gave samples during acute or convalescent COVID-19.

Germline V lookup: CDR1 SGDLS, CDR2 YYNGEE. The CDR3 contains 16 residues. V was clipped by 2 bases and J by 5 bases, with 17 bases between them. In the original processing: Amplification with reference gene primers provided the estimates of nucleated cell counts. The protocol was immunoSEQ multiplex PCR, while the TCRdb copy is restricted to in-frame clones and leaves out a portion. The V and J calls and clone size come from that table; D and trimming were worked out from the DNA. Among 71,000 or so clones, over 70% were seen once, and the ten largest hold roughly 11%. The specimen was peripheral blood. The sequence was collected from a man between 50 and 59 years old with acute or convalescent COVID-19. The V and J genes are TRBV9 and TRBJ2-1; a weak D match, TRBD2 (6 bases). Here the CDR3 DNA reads TGTGCCAGCAGCGTCCGGGGGAACACTGAAAACAATGAGCAGTTCTTC. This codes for CASSVRGNTENNEQFF.